The 31 T cell receptor beta chains presented below share a single source sample, sequenced in a study of PD-1 blockade in classical Hodgkin lymphoma. Relapse was seen in all patients after autologous stem cell transplantation, and brentuximab vedotin exposure was variable. Assay used: immunoSEQ multiplex PCR; TCRdb lists only in-frame clones, some missing. The sample shows roughly 81,000 clones, around 90% of them seen only once. Sequencing used peripheral blood mononuclear cells (PBMCs), obtained before the second cycle of nivolumab. These receptors were obtained from a human donor with classical Hodgkin lymphoma.

The chain uses TRBV11-3 and TRBJ1-1; unclear D gene. The CDR3 covers 13 residues. The germline V and J ends were trimmed by 0 bases and 0 bases, with 2 bases remaining between them. Germline values: CDR1 SGHNT, CDR2 YENEEA. CDR3 sequence: CASSLEVNTEAFF. For the CDR3, the DNA is TGTGCCAGCAGCTTAGAGGTGAACACTGAAGCTTTCTTT. The full variable domain, with the rest looked up from reference TRBV11-3 and TRBJ1-1, is EAGVVQSPRYKIIEKKQPVAFWCNPISGHNTLYWYLQNLGQGPELLIRYENEEAVDDSQLPKDRFSAERLKGVDSTLKIQPAELGDSAVYLCASSLEVNTEAFFGQGTRLTVV.

This chain uses TRBV14 with TRBJ2-2; D is undetermined. Trimming took 1 base from V and 4 from J, leaving 10 bases between them. CDR3 size: 15 residues. The V gene's germline CDR1 is SGHDN and CDR2 FVKESK. The CDR3 protein is CASSQGRSGTGELFF. In DNA form, the CDR3 reads TGTGCCAGCAGCCAAGGACGGTCGGGCACCGGGGAGCTGTTTTTT.

J is TRBJ1-1 and V is TRBV18; D is perhaps TRBD1 (5 bases). Deletions cut 1 base from V and 4 bases from J, with 7 bases between. Germline V gives CDR1 KGHSH, CDR2 LQKENI. This CDR3 has 13 residues. CDR3 nucleotides: TGTGCCAGCTCACCACAGGGGAGCACTGAAGCTTTCTTT. This codes for CASSPQGSTEAFF.

The genes are TRBV6-5 and TRBJ2-3; D might be TRBD1 or TRBD2, each matching 6 bases. This CDR3 contains 13 residues. V lost 6 bases to trimming and J lost 1 base, with 8 bases between them. Germline V lookup: CDR1 MNHEY, CDR2 SVGAGI. The DNA of the CDR3 is TGTGCCAGCAGAAGGGGGGGCACAGATACGCAGTATTTT. Its protein is CASRRGGTDTQYF.

This clone has just a few counts. The V and J genes are TRBV28 and TRBJ1-2; D unclear. CDR3 length equals 13 residues. Deletions cut 6 bases from V and 2 bases from J, with 10 bases between. Germline V lookup: CDR1 MDHEN, CDR2 SYDVKM. CDR3 nucleotides: TGTGCCAGCAGCTCTTACCCAAACTATGGCTACACCTTC. Translation: CASSSYPNYGYTF.

This clone was counted only a few times. The V and J genes are TRBV6-6 and TRBJ2-1; perhaps TRBD2 as D (6 bases). The germline V gene has CDR1 MNHNY and CDR2 SVGAGI (reference sequence). The V gene lost 7 bases and the J gene lost 0 bases, with 13 bases spanning the gap. This CDR3 has 15 amino acids. In nucleotides, the CDR3 is TGTGCCAGCATGGAGCGGGCAAGCTCCTACAATGAGCAGTTCTTC. Translated, it gives CASMERASSYNEQFF.

The sample holds a few counts of this clone. The chain has TRBV10-1 and TRBJ2-3; 15 bases map to TRBD2. Germline CDR1 WNHNN, CDR2 SYGVQD (reference sequence). Trimming cost V 3 bases and J 4 bases; bases outside gene matches: 8. The CDR3 covers 18 residues. The CDR3 loop is CASSDPGLAGGYPDTQYF. The CDR3 DNA follows: TGCGCCAGCAGTGACCCGGGACTAGCGGGAGGTTACCCAGATACGCAGTATTTT.

The chain couples TRBV6-5 to TRBJ2-2; D not certain. V gave up 0 bases and J gave up 8 bases, with 7 bases separating them. CDR3 size: 13 residues. CDR1 is MNHEY and CDR2 is SVGAGI in the germline V gene. The CDR3 here is CASSYSVGGELFF. The DNA for the CDR3 is TGTGCCAGCAGTTACTCTGTAGGTGGGGAGCTGTTTTTT.

The chain couples TRBV7-9 to TRBJ2-1; 8 nucleotides match TRBD2. The CDR3 runs to 17 residues. The germline gives CDR1 SEHNR, CDR2 FQNEAQ (reference sequence). V lost 0 bases to trimming and J lost 4 bases; unmatched junction nucleotides: 8. CDR3 in amino acids: CASSLASLSGGYNEQFF. For the CDR3, the DNA is TGTGCCAGCAGCTTAGCATCGTTGTCGGGAGGGTACAATGAGCAGTTCTTC.

The CDR3 here is CASTPSGGSTDTQYF. The CDR3 region has the DNA TGTGCCAGCACCCCCTCGGGCGGGAGCACAGATACGCAGTATTTT. V is TRBV27 and J is TRBJ2-3; tentative D call: TRBD2 (5 bases). With 7 bases removed from V and 0 bases from J, the gap between germline ends came to 14 bases. This CDR3 contains 15 residues. Germline CDR1 reads MNHEY; CDR2 reads SMNVEV (reference sequence).

The chain couples TRBV11-2 to TRBJ2-1; TRBD2 aligns across 9 bases. CDR1 and CDR2 (germline): SGHAT, FQNNGV. Trimming took 5 bases from V and 8 from J; bases not matched to a gene: 13. This CDR3 comprises 16 residues. DNA of the CDR3: TGTGCCAGCAGCCCTCTCATGCGGGAGGGCCTCTATGAGCAGTTCTTC. Translating gives CASSPLMREGLYEQFF.

The chain employs TRBV5-1 and TRBJ1-1; possibly TRBD1 for D (6 bases). Germline values: CDR1 SGHRS, CDR2 YFSETQ. The V end lost 0 bases, the J end lost 11 bases, and 20 bases lay between the germline ends. The CDR3 has 15 residues. CDR3 region: CASSLVQGDLTLAFF. The CDR3, as DNA: TGCGCCAGCAGCTTGGTACAGGGAGACTTAACGCTGGCTTTCTTT.

This clone was detected a few times. V usage is TRBV4-1 and J usage is TRBJ1-2; D unclear. In germline, CDR1 is MGHRA, CDR2 YSYEKL. This CDR3 is 14 amino acids long. The V gene lost 4 bases and the J gene lost 3 bases, with 12 bases spanning the gap. The CDR3 protein is CASSRPDSHYGYTF. Written as DNA, the CDR3 is TGCGCCAGCAGCCGACCGGACTCACACTATGGCTACACCTTC.

The chain combines TRBV18 with TRBJ2-2; 12 bases line up with TRBD2. Germline lookup yields CDR1 KGHSH and CDR2 LQKENI. Trimming cost V 2 bases and J 6 bases; bases outside gene matches: 1. There are 15 residues in the CDR3. The CDR3 reads CASSPGTSGSGELFF. CDR3 nucleotide sequence: TGTGCCAGCTCACCAGGGACTAGCGGGTCCGGGGAGCTGTTTTTT.

This clone was seen only once. The chain's CDR3 is CASSLDGGQGTEKLFF. The DNA of the CDR3 is TGCGCCAGCAGCTTGGACGGGGGACAGGGCACTGAAAAACTGTTTTTT. The J gene is TRBJ1-4, the V gene TRBV5-1; 9 nucleotides match TRBD1. Germline V lookup: CDR1 SGHRS, CDR2 YFSETQ. V was clipped by 0 bases and J by 7 bases; unmatched bases: 7. This CDR3 region has 16 residues.

The chain carries TRBV10-1 and TRBJ2-5, with a tentative D call TRBD1 (6 bases). The CDR3 loop spans 12 amino acids. The V and J ends lost 10 bases and 5 bases respectively, with 14 bases between them. Germline lookup yields CDR1 WNHNN and CDR2 SYGVQD (reference sequence). The CDR3 here is CANTQGVETQYF. CDR3 DNA sequence: TGCGCCAACACACAGGGAGTGGAGACCCAGTACTTC.

The rearrangement joins TRBV28 to TRBJ1-5; the D gene is possibly TRBD1 (5 bases). The CDR3 is made up of 17 amino acids. The germline CDR1 and CDR2 sequences are MDHEN and SYDVKM. The germline V and J ends were trimmed by 5 bases and 1 base, with 18 bases remaining between them. The CDR3 is CASSPNLGTVSNQPQHF. CDR3 DNA: TGTGCCAGCAGTCCTAACCTAGGGACGGTCAGCAATCAGCCCCAGCATTTT.

The chain has TRBV2 and TRBJ2-6; D might be TRBD2 (5 bases). Germline CDR1 is SNHLY and CDR2 is FYNNEI. V was clipped by 4 bases and J by 0 bases, with 16 bases between them. The CDR3 runs to 18 residues. Here the CDR3 reads CASSGLAGGPSGANVLTF. The DNA of the CDR3 is TGTGCCAGCAGTGGCTTGGCGGGTGGACCCTCTGGGGCCAACGTCCTGACTTTC. Together with reference TRBV2 and TRBJ2-6, the CDR3 gives the full variable domain: EPEVTQTPSHQVTQMGQEVILRCVPISNHLYFYWYRQILGQKVEFLVSFYNNEISEKSEIFDDQFSVERPDGSNFTLKIRSTKLEDSAMYFCASSGLAGGPSGANVLTFGAGSRLTVL.

J is TRBJ2-1 and V is TRBV11-2; D remains ambiguous. This CDR3 is built from 16 residues. The V end was cut by 1 base, the J end by 3 bases, with 13 bases between. The germline gives CDR1 SGHAT, CDR2 FQNNGV. CDR3 protein: CASSLAKFHFYNEQFF. The CDR3 DNA reads as TGTGCCAGCAGCTTAGCCAAATTCCACTTCTACAATGAGCAGTTCTTC.

The CDR3 DNA is TGTGCCAGCAGTGAAAATACCCGACAGGTCAATCAGCCCCAGCATTTT. Encoded protein: CASSENTRQVNQPQHF. This chain links TRBV6-1 with TRBJ1-5, with D tentatively TRBD1 (6 bases). Germline V gene data show CDR1 as MNHNS and CDR2 as SASEGT. The CDR3 totals 16 residues. V was shortened by 2 bases and J by 3 bases, with 14 bases between the two germline ends.

The chain is built from TRBV5-4 and TRBJ1-4, with a tentative D call TRBD1 (6 bases). The CDR3 spans 14 residues. In germline, CDR1 is SGHNT, CDR2 YYREEE (reference sequence). The V gene lost 4 bases and the J gene lost 5 bases, with 12 bases spanning the gap. DNA for the CDR3: TGTGCCAGCAGCCGAGAGGGGGGGAATGAAAAACTGTTTTTT. Translation gives CASSREGGNEKLFF.

Written as DNA, the CDR3 is TGTGCCAGCAGTGTGGACCGGCTAATAGACTACGAGCAGTACTTC. It is translated as CASSVDRLIDYEQYF. The chain employs TRBV2 and TRBJ2-7; D call uncertain. Deletions cut 4 bases from V and 3 bases from J, with 16 bases between. The CDR3 consists of 15 residues. The germline V gene encodes CDR1 SNHLY and CDR2 FYNNEI.

The CDR3: CASRDSGKDTQYF. The CDR3 region has the DNA TGTGCCAGCAGGGATAGCGGGAAAGATACGCAGTATTTT. The chain recombines TRBV6-6 with TRBJ2-3; TRBD2 agrees at 8 bases. J was trimmed by 5 bases and V by 6 bases; bases with no gene match: 4. Germline assignment: CDR1 MNHNY and CDR2 SVGAGI (reference sequence). This CDR3 spans 13 amino acids.

This chain joins TRBV7-9 and TRBJ2-1, with 13 positions matching TRBD2. The ends lost 5 bases at V and 7 bases at J; junction bases unmatched: 8. CDR1 is SEHNR, CDR2 FQNEAQ, per germline (reference sequence). This CDR3 comprises 16 residues. The CDR3 reads CASSPPRTSGRNEQFF. CDR3 coding DNA: TGTGCCAGCAGCCCACCGAGGACTAGCGGGAGAAATGAGCAGTTCTTC.

The gene calls are TRBV10-2 and TRBJ2-3; tentative D call: TRBD1 (6 bases). Germline V gene lookup returns CDR1 WSHSY and CDR2 SAAADI. The length of the CDR3 is 16 residues. V was trimmed by 8 bases and J by 0 bases, leaving 18 bases between them. For the CDR3, the DNA is TGCGCCAGCCTAAGAGTAAAAGGGGGTAGCACAGATACGCAGTATTTT. The encoded protein is CASLRVKGGSTDTQYF.

The chain couples TRBV11-2 to TRBJ1-1; D is unclear. Trimming removed 2 bases from V and 4 bases from J, with 11 bases in between. The CDR3 runs 14 residues. Per germline, CDR1 SGHAT and CDR2 FQNNGV. CDR3 DNA sequence: TGTGCCAGCAGCTTACCTCAGTTAACCACTGAAGCTTTCTTT. It specifies CASSLPQLTTEAFF. The full variable domain, in which reference TRBV11-2 and TRBJ1-1 provide the parts outside the CDR3, is EAGVAQSPRYKIIEKRQSVAFWCNPISGHATLYWYQQILGQGPKLLIQFQNNGVVDDSQLPKDRFSAERLKGVDSTLKIQPAKLEDSAVYLCASSLPQLTTEAFFGQGTRLTVV.

The V call is TRBV5-1, the J call TRBJ2-7, with TRBD2 matching 13 bases. The CDR3 is made up of 16 amino acids. V gave up 2 bases and J gave up 4 bases; unmatched junction bases: 6. Per the germline V gene, CDR1 is SGHRS and CDR2 is YFSETQ. CDR3 in DNA: TGCGCCAGCAGCTTCTCACTAGCGGGAGGGTTGTACGAGCAGTACTTC. Its protein is CASSFSLAGGLYEQYF.

The chain recombines TRBV29-1 with TRBJ2-3; 7 positions agree with TRBD1. The CDR3 extends over 16 amino acids. Trimming at V came to 3 bases and at J to 2 bases, leaving 11 bases not matched to a gene. Looked up from germline, CDR1 is SQVTM and CDR2 is ANQGSEA. The chain's CDR3 is CSVELTGTVYTDTQYF. Written as DNA, the CDR3 is TGCAGCGTTGAGTTAACCGGGACAGTATACACAGATACGCAGTATTTT.

This rearrangement joins TRBV28 to TRBJ1-2; 9 nucleotides line up with TRBD1. CDR1 MDHEN and CDR2 SYDVKM come from the germline V gene. With 2 bases clipped from V and 4 bases from J, the junction kept 2 bases outside the gene matches. There are 14 residues in the CDR3. The CDR3 region is CASSLTGGPYGYTF. As DNA, the CDR3 is TGTGCCAGCAGTTTAACAGGGGGCCCCTATGGCTACACCTTC.

V and J are TRBV6-1 and TRBJ1-2, with 7 bases aligning to TRBD1. The CDR3 spans 17 residues. Germline CDR1 and CDR2: MNHNS and SASEGT. The trim removed 4 bases at V and 6 bases at J, leaving 17 bases unmatched. The CDR3 coding sequence is TGTGCCAGCAGTGTAAAAGGACAGGCACGTCCTCCAGATGGCTACACCTTC. Amino acids: CASSVKGQARPPDGYTF.

The V call is TRBV18, the J call TRBJ2-1; 10 positions agree with TRBD2. From germline, CDR1 is KGHSH and CDR2 LQKENI. The CDR3 covers 20 residues. The junction had 18 bases not matched to a gene; V was cut back by 0 bases and J by 7 bases. CDR3 nucleotides: TGTGCCAGCTCACCACCGGCAAATAGAGTTTCTAGCGGGAGCCGTAATGAGCAGTTCTTC. Its protein product is CASSPPANRVSSGSRNEQFF.